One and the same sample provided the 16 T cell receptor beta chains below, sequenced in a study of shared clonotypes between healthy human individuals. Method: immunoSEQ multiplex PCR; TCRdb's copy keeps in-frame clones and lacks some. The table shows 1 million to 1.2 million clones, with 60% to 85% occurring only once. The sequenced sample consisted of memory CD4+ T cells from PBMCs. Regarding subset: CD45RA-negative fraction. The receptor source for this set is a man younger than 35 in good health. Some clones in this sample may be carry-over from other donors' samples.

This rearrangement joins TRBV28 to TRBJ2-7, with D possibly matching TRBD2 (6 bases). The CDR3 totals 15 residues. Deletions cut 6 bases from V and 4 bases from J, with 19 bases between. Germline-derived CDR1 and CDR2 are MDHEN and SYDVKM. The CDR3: CASSPWRRGGYEQYF. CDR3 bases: TGTGCCAGCAGCCCTTGGCGGAGAGGAGGGTACGAGCAGTACTTC.

The CDR3 DNA is TGTGCCAGCAGTCCCCTAGCGGGAGACAGCAATGAGCAGTTCTTC. This translates into CASSPLAGDSNEQFF. J is TRBJ2-1 and V is TRBV28; 10 bases fit TRBD2. The CDR3 runs 15 residues. Per germline, CDR1 MDHEN and CDR2 SYDVKM. V trimming: 5 bases; J trimming: 6 bases; junction bases outside the gene matches: 7.

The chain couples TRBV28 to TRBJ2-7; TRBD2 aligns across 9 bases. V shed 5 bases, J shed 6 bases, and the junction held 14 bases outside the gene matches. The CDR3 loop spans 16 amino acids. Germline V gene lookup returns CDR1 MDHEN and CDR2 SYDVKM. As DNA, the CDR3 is TGTGCCAGCAGTCACCCCCGTAGCGGGAGAACGGGCGAGCAGTACTTC. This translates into CASSHPRSGRTGEQYF. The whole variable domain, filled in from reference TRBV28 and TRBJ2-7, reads DVKVTQSSRYLVKRTGEKVFLECVQDMDHENMFWYRQDPGLGLRLIYFSYDVKMKEKGDIPEGYSVSREKKERFSLILESASTNQTSMYLCASSHPRSGRTGEQYFGPGTRLTVT.

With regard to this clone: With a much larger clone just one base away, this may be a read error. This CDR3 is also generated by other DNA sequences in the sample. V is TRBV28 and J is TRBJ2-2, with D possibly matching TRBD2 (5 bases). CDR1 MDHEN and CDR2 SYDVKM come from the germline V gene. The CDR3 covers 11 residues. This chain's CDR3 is CASKDTGELFF. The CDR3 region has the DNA TGTGCCAGCAAAGACACCGGGGAGCTGTTCTTT.

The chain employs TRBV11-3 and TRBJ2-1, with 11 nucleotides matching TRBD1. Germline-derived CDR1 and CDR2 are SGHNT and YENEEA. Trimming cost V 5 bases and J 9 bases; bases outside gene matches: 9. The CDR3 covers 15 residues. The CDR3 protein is CASSPDRGHKLEQFF. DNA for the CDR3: TGTGCCAGCAGCCCGGACAGGGGGCATAAGCTTGAGCAGTTCTTC.

The CDR3 spells CASSAGTGEDGTQYF. The CDR3, as DNA: TGTGCCAGCAGCGCCGGGACAGGGGAAGACGGGACCCAGTACTTC. The chain has TRBV6-5 and TRBJ2-5; TRBD1 aligns across 10 bases. V lost 6 bases, J lost 7 bases, and 11 bases stayed unmatched. This CDR3 has 15 residues. Germline lookup yields CDR1 MNHEY and CDR2 SVGAGI.

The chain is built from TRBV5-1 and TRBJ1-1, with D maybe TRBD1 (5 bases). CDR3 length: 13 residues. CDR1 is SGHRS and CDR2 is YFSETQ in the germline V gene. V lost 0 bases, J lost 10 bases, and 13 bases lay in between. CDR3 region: CASSLGGGGRAFF. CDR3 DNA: TGCGCCAGCAGCTTGGGCGGGGGAGGGCGAGCTTTCTTT.

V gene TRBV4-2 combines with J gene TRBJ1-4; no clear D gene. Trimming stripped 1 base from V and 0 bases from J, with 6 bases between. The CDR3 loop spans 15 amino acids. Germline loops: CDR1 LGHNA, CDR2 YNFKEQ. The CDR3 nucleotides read TGTGCCAGCAGCCAAGGTGTTGCAACTAATGAAAAACTGTTTTTT. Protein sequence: CASSQGVATNEKLFF.

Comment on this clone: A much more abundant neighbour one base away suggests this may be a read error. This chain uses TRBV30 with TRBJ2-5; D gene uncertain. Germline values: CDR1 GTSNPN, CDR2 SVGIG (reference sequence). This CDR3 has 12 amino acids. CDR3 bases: TGTGCCCGGAGAACGGACCAAGAGACCCAGTACTTC. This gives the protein CARRTDQETQYF.

The chain's CDR3 is CASSPPGQPLYNEQFF. CDR3 in DNA: TGTGCCAGCTCACCGCCGGGACAGCCTCTCTACAATGAGCAGTTCTTC. The chain uses TRBV18 and TRBJ2-1, with 7 bases identical to TRBD1. The V and J ends lost 3 bases and 3 bases, in that order; junction bases with no gene match: 8. Germline assignment: CDR1 KGHSH and CDR2 LQKENI. The CDR3 has 16 residues.

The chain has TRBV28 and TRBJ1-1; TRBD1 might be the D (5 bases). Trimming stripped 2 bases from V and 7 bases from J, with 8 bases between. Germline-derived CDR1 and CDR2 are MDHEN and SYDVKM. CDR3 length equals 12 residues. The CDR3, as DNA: TGTGCCAGCAGTTTAAGGGACCGTGAAGCTTTCTTT. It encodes CASSLRDREAFF.

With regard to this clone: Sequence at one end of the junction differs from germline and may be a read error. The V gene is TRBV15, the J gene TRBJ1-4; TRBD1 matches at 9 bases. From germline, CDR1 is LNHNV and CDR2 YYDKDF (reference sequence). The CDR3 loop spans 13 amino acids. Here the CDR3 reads CATSREHRDREIF. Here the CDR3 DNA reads TGTGCCACCAGCAGAGAACACAGGGACAGGGAGATTTTT.

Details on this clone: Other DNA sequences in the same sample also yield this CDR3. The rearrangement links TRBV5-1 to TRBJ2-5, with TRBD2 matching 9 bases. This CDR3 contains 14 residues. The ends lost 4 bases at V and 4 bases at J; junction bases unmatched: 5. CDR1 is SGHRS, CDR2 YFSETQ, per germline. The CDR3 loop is CASSPGLAGETQYF. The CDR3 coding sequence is TGCGCCAGCAGCCCGGGACTAGCTGGAGAGACCCAGTACTTC.

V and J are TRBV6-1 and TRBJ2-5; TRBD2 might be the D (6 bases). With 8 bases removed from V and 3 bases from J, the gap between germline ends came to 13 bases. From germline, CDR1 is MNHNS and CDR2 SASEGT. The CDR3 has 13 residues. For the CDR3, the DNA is TGTGCCAGCCTCCGCGGGGTAAAAGAGACCCAGTACTTC. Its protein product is CASLRGVKETQYF.

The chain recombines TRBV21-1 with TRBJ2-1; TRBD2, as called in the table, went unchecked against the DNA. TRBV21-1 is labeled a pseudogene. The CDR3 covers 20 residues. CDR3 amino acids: CASSKEKRLDGRADYNEQFF. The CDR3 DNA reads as TGTGCCAGCAGCAAAGAAAAACGATTGGACGGGAGGGCCGACTACAATGAGCAGTTCTTC.

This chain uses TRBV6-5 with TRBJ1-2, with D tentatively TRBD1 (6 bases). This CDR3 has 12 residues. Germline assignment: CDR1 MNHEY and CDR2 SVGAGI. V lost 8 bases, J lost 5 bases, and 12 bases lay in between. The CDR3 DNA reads TGTGCCAGCCGGGGGACACAATATGGCTACACCTTC. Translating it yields CASRGTQYGYTF.